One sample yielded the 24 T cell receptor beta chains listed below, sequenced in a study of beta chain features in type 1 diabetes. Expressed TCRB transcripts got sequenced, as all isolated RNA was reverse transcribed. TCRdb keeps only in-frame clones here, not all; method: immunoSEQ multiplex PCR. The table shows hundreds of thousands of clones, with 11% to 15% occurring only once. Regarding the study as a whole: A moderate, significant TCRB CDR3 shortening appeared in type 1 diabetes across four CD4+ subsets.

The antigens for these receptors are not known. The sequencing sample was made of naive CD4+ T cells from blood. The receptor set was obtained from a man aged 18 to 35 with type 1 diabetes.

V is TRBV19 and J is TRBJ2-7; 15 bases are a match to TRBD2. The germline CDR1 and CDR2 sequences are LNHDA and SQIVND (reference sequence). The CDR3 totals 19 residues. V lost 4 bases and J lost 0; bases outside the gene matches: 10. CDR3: CASSSGTSGRTLSSYEQYF. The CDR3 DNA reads TGTGCCAGTAGTAGCGGGACTAGCGGGAGGACCTTAAGCTCCTACGAGCAGTACTTC. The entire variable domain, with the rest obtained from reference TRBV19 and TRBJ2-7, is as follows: DGGITQSPKYLFRKEGQNVTLSCEQNLNHDAMYWYRQDPGQGLRLIYYSQIVNDFQKGDIAEGYSVSREKKESFPLTVTSAQKNPTAFYLCASSSGTSGRTLSSYEQYFGPGTRLTVT.

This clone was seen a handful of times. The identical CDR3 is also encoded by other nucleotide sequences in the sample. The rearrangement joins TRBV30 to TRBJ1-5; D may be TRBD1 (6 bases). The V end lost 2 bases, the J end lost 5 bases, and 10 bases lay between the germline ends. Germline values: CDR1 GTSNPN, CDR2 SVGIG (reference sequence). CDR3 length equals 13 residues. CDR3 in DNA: TGTGCCTGGAGTCCACAGGGAGATCAGCCCCAGCATTTT. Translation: CAWSPQGDQPQHF.

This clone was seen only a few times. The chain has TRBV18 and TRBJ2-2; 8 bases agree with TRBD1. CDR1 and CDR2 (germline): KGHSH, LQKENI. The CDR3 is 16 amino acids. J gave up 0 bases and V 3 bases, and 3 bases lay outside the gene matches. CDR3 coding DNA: TGTGCCAGCTCACCCGTGGGACAGGCGAACACCGGGGAGCTGTTTTTT. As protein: CASSPVGQANTGELFF. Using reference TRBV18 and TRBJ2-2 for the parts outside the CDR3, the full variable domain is NAGVMQNPRHLVRRRGQEARLRCSPMKGHSHVYWYRQLPEEGLKFMVYLQKENIIDESGMPKERFSAEFPKEGPSILRIQQVVRGDSAAYFCASSPVGQANTGELFFGEGSRLTVL.

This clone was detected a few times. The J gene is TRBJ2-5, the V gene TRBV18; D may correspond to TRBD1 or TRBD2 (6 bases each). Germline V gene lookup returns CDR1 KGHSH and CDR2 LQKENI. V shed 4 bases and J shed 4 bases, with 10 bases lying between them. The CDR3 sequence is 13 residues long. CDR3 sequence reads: CASSLQGGETQYF. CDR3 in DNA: TGTGCCAGCTCACTACAGGGAGGAGAGACCCAGTACTTC.

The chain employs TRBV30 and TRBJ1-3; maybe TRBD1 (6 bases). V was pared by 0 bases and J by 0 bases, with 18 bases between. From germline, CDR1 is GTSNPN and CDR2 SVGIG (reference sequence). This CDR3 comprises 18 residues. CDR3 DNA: TGTGCCTGGAGTGTTTCCCGGACAGTACCTAGCTCTGGAAACACCATATATTTT. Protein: CAWSVSRTVPSSGNTIYF.

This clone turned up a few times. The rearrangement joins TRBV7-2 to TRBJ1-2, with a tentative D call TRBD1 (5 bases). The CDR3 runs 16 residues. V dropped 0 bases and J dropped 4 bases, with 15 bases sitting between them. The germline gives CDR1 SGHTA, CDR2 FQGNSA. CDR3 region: CASSLASDGRAYGYTF. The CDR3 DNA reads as TGTGCCAGCAGCTTAGCCTCGGACGGCAGGGCCTATGGCTACACCTTC.

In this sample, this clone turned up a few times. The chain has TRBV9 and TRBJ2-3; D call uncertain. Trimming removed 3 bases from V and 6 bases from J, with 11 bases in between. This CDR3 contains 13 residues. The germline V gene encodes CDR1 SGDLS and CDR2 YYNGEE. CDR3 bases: TGTGCCAGCAGCGCCGCCCGGTTGGATACGCAGTATTTT. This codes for CASSAARLDTQYF.

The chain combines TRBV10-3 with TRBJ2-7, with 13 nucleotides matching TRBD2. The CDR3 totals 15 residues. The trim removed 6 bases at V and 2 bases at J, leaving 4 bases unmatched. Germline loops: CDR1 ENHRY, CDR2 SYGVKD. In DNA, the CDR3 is TGTGCCATCAGGAGGGGACTAGCGGGAACCTACGAGCAGTACTTC. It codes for CAIRRGLAGTYEQYF.

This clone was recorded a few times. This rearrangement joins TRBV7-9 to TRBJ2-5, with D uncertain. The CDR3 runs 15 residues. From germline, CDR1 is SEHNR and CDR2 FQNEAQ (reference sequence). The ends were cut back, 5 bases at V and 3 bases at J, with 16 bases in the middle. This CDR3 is CASSLQDMAKETQYF. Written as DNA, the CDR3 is TGTGCCAGCAGCCTCCAAGACATGGCAAAAGAGACCCAGTACTTC.

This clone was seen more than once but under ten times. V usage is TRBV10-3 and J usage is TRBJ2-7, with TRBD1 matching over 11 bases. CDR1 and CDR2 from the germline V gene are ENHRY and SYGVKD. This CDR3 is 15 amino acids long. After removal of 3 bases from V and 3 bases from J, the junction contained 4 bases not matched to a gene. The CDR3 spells CAISDPGTGGYEQYF. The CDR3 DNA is TGTGCCATCAGTGACCCCGGGACAGGGGGCTACGAGCAGTACTTC.

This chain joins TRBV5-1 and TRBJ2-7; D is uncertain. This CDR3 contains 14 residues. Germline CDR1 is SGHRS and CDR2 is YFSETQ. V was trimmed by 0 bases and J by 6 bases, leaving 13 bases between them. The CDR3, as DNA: TGCGCCAGCAGCTTGGGCCAGAGGAGAGGCGAGCAGTACTTC. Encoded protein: CASSLGQRRGEQYF.

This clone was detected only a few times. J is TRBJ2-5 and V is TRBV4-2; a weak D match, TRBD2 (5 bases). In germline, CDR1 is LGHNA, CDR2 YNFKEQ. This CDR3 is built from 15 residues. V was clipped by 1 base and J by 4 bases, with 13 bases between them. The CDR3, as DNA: TGTGCCAGCAGCCAAGGTACCAGGAGCGGAGAGACCCAGTACTTC. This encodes CASSQGTRSGETQYF.

The CDR3 DNA reads TGTGCCAGCAGTGGAACCGGGACAGACCCCTACGAGCAGTACTTC. Its protein product is CASSGTGTDPYEQYF. The chain has TRBV28 and TRBJ2-7; 7 positions agree with TRBD1. Germline V CDR1 and CDR2: MDHEN, SYDVKM. This CDR3 contains 15 residues. Unmatched junction bases numbered 9, after V lost 5 bases and J lost 2 bases.

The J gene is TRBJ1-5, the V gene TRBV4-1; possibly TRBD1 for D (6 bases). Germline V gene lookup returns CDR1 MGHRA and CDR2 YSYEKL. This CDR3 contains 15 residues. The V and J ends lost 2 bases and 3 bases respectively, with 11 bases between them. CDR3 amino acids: CASSQSGQINQPQHF. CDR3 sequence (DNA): TGCGCCAGCAGCCAAAGCGGACAGATCAATCAGCCCCAGCATTTT.

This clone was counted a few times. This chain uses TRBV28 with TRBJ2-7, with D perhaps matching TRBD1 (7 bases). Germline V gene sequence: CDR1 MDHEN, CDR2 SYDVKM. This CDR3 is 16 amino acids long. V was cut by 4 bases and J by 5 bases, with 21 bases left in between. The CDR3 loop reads CASSSSQAGGRNEQYF. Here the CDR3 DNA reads TGTGCCAGCAGTTCCTCCCAGGCAGGGGGGAGAAACGAGCAGTACTTC.

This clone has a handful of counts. The CDR3 region is CASSSDRGVEQYF. DNA of the CDR3: TGTGCCAGCAGTTCCGACAGGGGGGTCGAGCAGTACTTC. The chain has TRBV2 and TRBJ2-7; TRBD1 aligns across 9 bases. In germline, CDR1 is SNHLY, CDR2 FYNNEI. J lost 6 bases, V lost 5 bases, and 5 bases had no gene match. The CDR3 is 13 residues long.

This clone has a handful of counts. The chain's CDR3 is CASSQGPLRPYF. The DNA for the CDR3 is TGTGCCAGCAGCCAGGGGCCCCTTAGGCCGTACTTC. This sequence joins TRBV14 and TRBJ2-7, with a tentative D call TRBD1 (5 bases). Germline loops: CDR1 SGHDN, CDR2 FVKESK. The CDR3 runs 12 residues. V lost 3 bases and J lost 12, with 15 bases in between.

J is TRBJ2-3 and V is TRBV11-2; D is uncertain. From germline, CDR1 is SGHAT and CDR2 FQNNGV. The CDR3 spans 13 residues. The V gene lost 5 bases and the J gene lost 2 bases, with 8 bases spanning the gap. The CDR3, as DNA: TGTGCCAGCAGCATACGTCCCACAGATACGCAGTATTTT. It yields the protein CASSIRPTDTQYF.

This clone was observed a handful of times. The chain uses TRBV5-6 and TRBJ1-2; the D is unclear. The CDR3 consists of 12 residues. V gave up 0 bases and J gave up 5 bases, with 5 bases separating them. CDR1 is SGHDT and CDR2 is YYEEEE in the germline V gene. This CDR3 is CASSLASYGYTF. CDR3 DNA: TGTGCCAGCAGCTTGGCCAGTTATGGCTACACCTTC.

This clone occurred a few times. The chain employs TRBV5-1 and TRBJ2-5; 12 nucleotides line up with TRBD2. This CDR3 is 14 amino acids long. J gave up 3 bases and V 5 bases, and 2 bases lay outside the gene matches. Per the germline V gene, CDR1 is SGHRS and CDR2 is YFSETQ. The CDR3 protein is CASRRTSGEETQYF. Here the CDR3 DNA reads TGCGCCAGCAGGCGGACTAGCGGGGAAGAGACCCAGTACTTC.

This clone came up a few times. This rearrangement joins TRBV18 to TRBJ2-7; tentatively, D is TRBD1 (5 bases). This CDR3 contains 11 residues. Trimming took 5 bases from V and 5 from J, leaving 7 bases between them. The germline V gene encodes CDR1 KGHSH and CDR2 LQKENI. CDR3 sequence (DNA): TGTGCCAGCTCAGTCAGGGACGAGCAGTACTTC. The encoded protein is CASSVRDEQYF. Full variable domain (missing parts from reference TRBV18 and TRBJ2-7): NAGVMQNPRHLVRRRGQEARLRCSPMKGHSHVYWYRQLPEEGLKFMVYLQKENIIDESGMPKERFSAEFPKEGPSILRIQQVVRGDSAAYFCASSVRDEQYFGPGTRLTVT.

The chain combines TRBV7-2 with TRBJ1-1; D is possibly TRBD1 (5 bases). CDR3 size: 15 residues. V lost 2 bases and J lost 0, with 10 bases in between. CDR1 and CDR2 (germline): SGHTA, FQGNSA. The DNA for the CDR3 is TGTGCCAGCAGCTTATCACGGGGCGTGAACACTGAAGCTTTCTTT. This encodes CASSLSRGVNTEAFF.

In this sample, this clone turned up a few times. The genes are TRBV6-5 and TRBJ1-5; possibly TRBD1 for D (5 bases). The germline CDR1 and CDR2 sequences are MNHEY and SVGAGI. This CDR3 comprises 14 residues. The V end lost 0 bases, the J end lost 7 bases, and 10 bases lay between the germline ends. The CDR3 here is CASSYSIGGQPQHF. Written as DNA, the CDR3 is TGTGCCAGCAGTTACTCGATTGGGGGGCAGCCCCAGCATTTT.

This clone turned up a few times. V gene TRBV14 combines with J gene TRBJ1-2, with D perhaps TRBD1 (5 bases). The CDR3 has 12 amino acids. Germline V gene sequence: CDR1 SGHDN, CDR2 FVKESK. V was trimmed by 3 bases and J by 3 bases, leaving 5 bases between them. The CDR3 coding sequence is TGTGCCAGCAGCCAGGGGGACTATGGCTACACCTTC. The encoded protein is CASSQGDYGYTF.